These 20 T cell receptor beta chains share one sample of origin, sequenced in a study of blood T cells in healthy people across ages. PCR was performed a second time for roughly 7 to 12 cycles using a sample-barcoded 5' primer and a J-beta primer mix. TCRdb re-derived calls from the 5' RACE reads in MiXCR, one entry per CDR3 protein. The sample includes more than 650,000 distinct CDR3 sequences, around a fifth of them seen just once. The sample was blood. These receptors were collected from a man aged 70-80 years in good health.

The chain recombines TRBV3-1 with TRBJ1-4; D ambiguous. The CDR3 spans 16 residues. The germline CDR1 and CDR2 sequences are LGHDT and YNNKEL (reference sequence). Trimming took 0 bases from V and 4 from J, leaving 12 bases between them. CDR3 nucleotide sequence: TGTGCCAGCAGCCAAGAACGGGGTAGTGGTAATGAAAAACTGTTTTTT. Its translation is CASSQERGSGNEKLFF. Complete variable domain (other parts from reference TRBV3-1 and TRBJ1-4): DTAVSQTPKYLVTQMGNDKSIKCEQNLGHDTMYWYKQDSKKFLKIMFSYNNKELIINETVPNRFSPKSPDKAHLNLHINSLELGDSAVYFCASSQERGSGNEKLFFGSGTQLSVL.

This chain connects TRBV19 to TRBJ1-2; unclear D gene. CDR1 is LNHDA, CDR2 SQIVND, per germline (reference sequence). The CDR3 has 13 residues. Trimming shortened V by 3 bases and J by 8 bases, and 13 bases separated the two germline ends. CDR3 residues: CASSIWGGGGYTF. The CDR3, as DNA: TGTGCCAGTAGTATTTGGGGAGGTGGCGGCTACACCTTC.

The chain's CDR3 is CASSKRRICETQYF. The CDR3 DNA reads TGTGCCAGCAGCAAAAGAAGGATTTGCGAGACCCAGTACTTC. This rearrangement joins TRBV21-1 to TRBJ2-5. TRBV21-1 is a documented pseudogene. The CDR3 is 14 residues long.

The chain recombines TRBV7-2 with TRBJ2-3, with 8 bases lining up with TRBD2. With V trimmed by 1 base and J by 2 bases, 5 bases remained unmatched. CDR3 length equals 16 residues. Germline lookup yields CDR1 SGHTA and CDR2 FQGNSA. The CDR3 loop is CASSLGPAGVTDTQYF. Here the CDR3 DNA reads TGTGCCAGCAGCTTAGGGCCAGCGGGGGTCACAGATACGCAGTATTTT. The full variable domain, with the rest looked up from reference TRBV7-2 and TRBJ2-3, is GAGVSQSPSNKVTEKGKDVELRCDPISGHTALYWYRQSLGQGLEFLIYFQGNSAPDKSGLPSDRFSAERTGGSVSTLTIQRTQQEDSAVYLCASSLGPAGVTDTQYFGPGTRLTVL.

The chain uses TRBV29-1 and TRBJ2-3, with 8 bases lining up with TRBD2. Germline V CDR1 and CDR2: SQVTM, ANQGSEA. The CDR3 loop spans 15 amino acids. V was pared by 4 bases and J by 1 base, with 7 bases of the junction left unmatched. The CDR3 coding sequence is TGCAGCGTTGGGACGACCGGGGGGGGCACAGATACGCAGTATTTT. Encoded protein: CSVGTTGGGTDTQYF.

A few counts support this clonotype. The chain uses TRBV2 and TRBJ2-1, with D perhaps matching TRBD1 (6 bases). The ends were cut back, 5 bases at V and 3 bases at J, with 11 bases in the middle. CDR3 size: 14 residues. Looked up from germline, CDR1 is SNHLY and CDR2 is FYNNEI. The chain's CDR3 is CASSSRDIYNEQFF. The CDR3 bases are TGTGCCAGCAGTTCTAGGGACATCTACAATGAGCAGTTCTTC.

This clonotype has a handful of counts. This rearrangement joins TRBV27 to TRBJ2-6; TRBD2 might be the D (5 bases). The V end lost 5 bases, the J end lost 1 base, and 18 bases lay between the germline ends. The length of the CDR3 is 18 residues. In germline, CDR1 is MNHEY, CDR2 SMNVEV (reference sequence). The DNA of the CDR3 is TGTGCCAGCAGTGGCTACGGAGGACCCCTTTCTGGGGCCAACGTCCTGACTTTC. The encoded protein is CASSGYGGPLSGANVLTF.

The rearrangement joins TRBV5-1 to TRBJ2-5; 11 nucleotides line up with TRBD2. The CDR3 loop spans 16 amino acids. Losses at the gene ends were 4 bases for V and 1 base for J; bases not matched to a gene: 6. Germline values: CDR1 SGHRS, CDR2 YFSETQ. The CDR3 sequence: CASSQLAGALQETQYF. The DNA for the CDR3 is TGCGCCAGCAGCCAACTAGCGGGGGCTCTCCAAGAGACCCAGTACTTC.

The V and J genes are TRBV5-1 and TRBJ1-1; possible D gene TRBD1, 6 bases. V shed 0 bases and J shed 5 bases, with 17 bases lying between them. This CDR3 spans 16 amino acids. Germline V gene lookup returns CDR1 SGHRS and CDR2 YFSETQ. CDR3 residues: CASSLARGGRGTEAFF. The CDR3 DNA is TGCGCCAGCAGCTTGGCCAGGGGAGGGAGGGGAACTGAAGCTTTCTTT.

In DNA form, the CDR3 reads TGTGCCAGCAGTTCGGACGCCAGCGCTGAAGCTTTCTTT. It specifies CASSSDASAEAFF. The chain combines TRBV12-3 or TRBV12-4 with TRBJ1-1; no clear D. The CDR3 has 13 residues. V was cut by 4 bases and J by 6 bases, with 12 bases left in between.

Turning to this clonotype: The CDR3 end shows no conserved phenylalanine or tryptophan, and so a read error is likely. This chain uses TRBV7-8 with TRBJ2-3, with 10 bases that match TRBD2. Looked up from germline, CDR1 is SGHVS and CDR2 is FQNEAQ. The CDR3 sequence is 16 residues long. V lost 1 base to trimming and J lost 1 base; unmatched junction nucleotides: 2. CDR3 nucleotides: TGTGCCAGCAGCTTAGTTGGGACTAGCGGCACAGATACGCAGTATTTG. Translation gives CASSLVGTSGTDTQYL.

There are a few counts of this clonotype. As DNA, the CDR3 is TGCGCCAGCAGCTTCCAGGGAGTTATCGCAGATACGCAGTATTTT. Its protein product is CASSFQGVIADTQYF. This chain connects TRBV5-1 to TRBJ2-3; D possibly matches TRBD1 or TRBD2 (5 bases each). The length of the CDR3 is 15 residues. Deletions cut 2 bases from V and 4 bases from J, with 14 bases between. Germline V lookup: CDR1 SGHRS, CDR2 YFSETQ.

The chain links TRBV6-6 to TRBJ1-1, with D perhaps TRBD1 (5 bases). Germline assignment: CDR1 MNHNY and CDR2 SVGAGI (reference sequence). V lost 2 bases and J lost 5, with 9 bases in between. This CDR3 region has 13 residues. The CDR3, as DNA: TGTGCCAGCAGTTACGGGAGGGGAACTGAAGCTTTCTTT. Its protein is CASSYGRGTEAFF.

There are many counts of this clonotype. The rearrangement uses TRBV7-8 and TRBJ2-5, with 7 bases aligning to TRBD2. The V and J ends lost 1 base and 1 base, in that order; junction bases with no gene match: 3. This CDR3 spans 15 amino acids. The V gene's germline CDR1 is SGHVS and CDR2 FQNEAQ. CDR3 DNA: TGTGCCAGCAGCTTAGGGCTAGCGGTCCAAGAGACCCAGTACTTC. Translating gives CASSLGLAVQETQYF.

This chain links TRBV5-5 with TRBJ2-6, with a tentative D call TRBD2 (5 bases). V lost 9 bases and J 0 bases, leaving 10 bases between the germline ends. The CDR3 totals 14 residues. Germline CDR1 reads SGHKS; CDR2 reads YYEKEE (reference sequence). The CDR3, as DNA: TGTGCCACCGCTAGCAGCTCTGGGGCCAACGTCCTGACTTTC. Translating it yields CATASSSGANVLTF.

This clonotype was counted only a few times. The V and J genes are TRBV4-1 and TRBJ1-4; D unclear. Looked up from germline, CDR1 is MGHRA and CDR2 is YSYEKL. The CDR3 runs 14 residues. V lost 5 bases, J lost 5 bases, and 12 bases lay in between. CDR3 region: CASSDPGTNEKLFF. Here the CDR3 DNA reads TGCGCCAGCAGCGACCCGGGCACGAATGAAAAACTGTTTTTT.

V usage is TRBV29-1 and J usage is TRBJ1-5, with D possibly being TRBD1 (5 bases). The CDR3 runs to 13 residues. V was trimmed by 4 bases and J by 7 bases, leaving 14 bases between them. Germline CDR1 SQVTM, CDR2 ANQGSEA. CDR3 bases: TGCAGCGTTGGGTGGGGGATGGGGCAGCCCCAGCATTTT. Translation gives CSVGWGMGQPQHF.

This clonotype was seen a few times. This sequence joins TRBV27 and TRBJ2-1; D is perhaps TRBD2 (5 bases). Germline CDR1 is MNHEY and CDR2 is SMNVEV (reference sequence). V lost 2 bases to trimming and J lost 2 bases, with 19 bases between them. This CDR3 is built from 18 residues. The chain's CDR3 is CASSLKPAGRFTYNEQFF. CDR3 coding DNA: TGTGCCAGCAGTTTAAAACCGGCGGGCCGGTTTACCTACAATGAGCAGTTCTTC.

This clonotype was recorded once. The V gene is TRBV12-3 or TRBV12-4, the J gene TRBJ2-1; TRBD2 matches at 13 bases. The CDR3 spans 15 residues. The ends lost 6 bases at V and 6 bases at J; junction bases unmatched: 5. CDR3 sequence reads: CASRRGLAGPNEQFF. The CDR3 region has the DNA TGTGCCAGCAGGCGGGGACTAGCGGGACCCAATGAGCAGTTCTTC.

The table lists this clonotype with many counts. V and J are TRBV21-1 and TRBJ2-7; the table names TRBD1, a call not compared with the DNA. TRBV21-1 is assigned pseudogene status. The length of the CDR3 is 15 residues. The CDR3 sequence is CASRPKTGQSYEQYF. In DNA form, the CDR3 reads TGTGCCAGCAGACCTAAGACAGGCCAGTCCTACGAGCAGTACTTC.